These 27 T cell receptor beta chains share one sample of origin, sequenced in a study of blood T cells in healthy people across ages. Using a J-beta primer mix together with a sample-barcoded 5' primer, a second PCR was run for roughly 7 to 12 cycles. TCRdb fed the 5' RACE reads into MiXCR, producing one record per CDR3 protein. Among about 1.5 million distinct CDR3 sequences, approximately 42% were seen once, and the ten largest hold roughly 7.7%. Sequenced input: blood. The receptors shown here come from a woman between 18 and 29 years old in good health.

This clonotype was seen only a few times. The chain combines TRBV2 with TRBJ1-2; TRBD1 might be the D (6 bases). The CDR3 extends over 12 amino acids. V was trimmed by 6 bases and J by 4 bases, leaving 9 bases between them. Looked up from germline, CDR1 is SNHLY and CDR2 is FYNNEI. The CDR3 sequence: CASRRQAYGYTF. DNA of the CDR3: TGTGCCAGCAGGAGACAGGCCTATGGCTACACCTTC.

This chain connects TRBV5-1 to TRBJ2-5; 7 nucleotides align to TRBD1. Looked up from germline, CDR1 is SGHRS and CDR2 is YFSETQ. The V and J ends lost 7 bases and 4 bases, in that order; junction bases with no gene match: 13. CDR3 length: 15 amino acids. CDR3 nucleotide sequence: TGCGCCAGCCGAGGACAGGAAAGCTTCGTAGAGACCCAGTACTTC. This sequence encodes CASRGQESFVETQYF.

The chain combines TRBV2 with TRBJ1-1; D remains ambiguous. Trimming stripped 5 bases from V and 5 bases from J, with 6 bases between. In germline, CDR1 is SNHLY, CDR2 FYNNEI. This CDR3 has 11 residues. The CDR3 sequence: CASSPFTEAFF. CDR3 DNA sequence: TGTGCCAGCAGTCCTTTTACTGAAGCTTTCTTT.

V is TRBV7-3 and J is TRBJ2-1; 8 bases are a match to TRBD2. Per the germline V gene, CDR1 is SGHTA and CDR2 is FQGTGA. V was clipped by 3 bases and J by 1 base; unmatched bases: 8. This CDR3 spans 17 amino acids. The CDR3 DNA is TGTGCCAGCAGCTTTGATATAGCGGGGAGTTCCTACAATGAGCAGTTCTTC. Its protein is CASSFDIAGSSYNEQFF.

V and J are TRBV28 and TRBJ1-4; tentatively, D is TRBD1 (5 bases). CDR3 length: 15 amino acids. Deletions cut 1 base from V and 8 bases from J, with 14 bases between. Per the germline V gene, CDR1 is MDHEN and CDR2 is SYDVKM. The CDR3 region is CASSLYEGLNEKLFF. CDR3 coding DNA: TGTGCCAGCAGTTTATATGAGGGGTTAAACGAAAAACTGTTTTTT. The full variable domain, rest sourced from reference TRBV28 and TRBJ1-4, is DVKVTQSSRYLVKRTGEKVFLECVQDMDHENMFWYRQDPGLGLRLIYFSYDVKMKEKGDIPEGYSVSREKKERFSLILESASTNQTSMYLCASSLYEGLNEKLFFGSGTQLSVL.

V gene TRBV9 combines with J gene TRBJ1-2, with a possible D match to TRBD1 (6 bases). The CDR3 contains 16 residues. Germline CDR1 is SGDLS and CDR2 is YYNGEE. V was cut by 0 bases and J by 0 bases, with 12 bases left in between. CDR3 in amino acids: CASSVETGHTNYGYTF. The CDR3 DNA reads TGTGCCAGCAGCGTAGAAACAGGGCACACTAACTATGGCTACACCTTC.

This clonotype was picked up a small number of times. The chain has TRBV7-9 and TRBJ1-4, with D unclear. From germline, CDR1 is SEHNR and CDR2 FQNEAQ (reference sequence). The CDR3 is made up of 16 amino acids. Trimming shortened V by 4 bases and J by 5 bases, and 17 bases separated the two germline ends. CDR3 protein: CASSSGVELRNEKLFF. CDR3 nucleotides: TGTGCCAGCAGCTCTGGGGTGGAACTACGAAATGAAAAACTGTTTTTT.

This chain links TRBV4-1 with TRBJ1-1; 8 bases agree with TRBD1. Looked up from germline, CDR1 is MGHRA and CDR2 is YSYEKL. The CDR3 has 14 amino acids. V dropped 7 bases and J dropped 2; count of bases not matched to a gene: 6. The CDR3 DNA sequence: TGCGCCAGCAACGACAGGGGCCTAAACACTGAAGCTTTCTTT. Its protein product is CASNDRGLNTEAFF.

This clonotype appeared many times. The CDR3 is CASSQGSGTDTQYF. The CDR3 DNA is TGCGCCAGCAGCCAGGGGTCCGGGACAGATACGCAGTATTTT. The V and J genes are TRBV4-1 and TRBJ2-3; the D is unclear. V dropped 3 bases and J dropped 3 bases, with 10 bases sitting between them. Germline loops: CDR1 MGHRA, CDR2 YSYEKL. The length of the CDR3 is 14 residues.

This clonotype was counted only a few times. The rearrangement uses TRBV6-1 and TRBJ1-2; D gene uncertain. The CDR3 loop spans 13 amino acids. CDR1 and CDR2 from the germline V gene are MNHNS and SASEGT. V was shortened by 8 bases and J by 4 bases, with 14 bases between the two germline ends. Here the CDR3 reads CASAWTDLYGYTF. CDR3 bases: TGTGCCAGCGCTTGGACCGACCTCTATGGCTACACCTTC.

This clonotype was seen more than once but under ten times. V and J are TRBV27 and TRBJ2-5; D perhaps matches TRBD2 (5 bases). V shed 5 bases and J shed 5 bases, with 18 bases lying between them. The germline V gene encodes CDR1 MNHEY and CDR2 SMNVEV (reference sequence). The CDR3 extends over 15 amino acids. CDR3 in amino acids: CASSESRTLVETQYF. CDR3 coding DNA: TGTGCCAGCAGTGAATCTCGGACTCTCGTGGAGACCCAGTACTTC.

This clonotype has a handful of counts. This chain links TRBV12-3 or TRBV12-4 with TRBJ1-2; the match to TRBD1 covers 10 bases. V was clipped by 6 bases and J by 8 bases; unmatched bases: 9. CDR3 length equals 14 residues. The CDR3 coding sequence is TGTGCCAGCAGACTAGGGACAGGGGTTCGAGGCTACACCTTC. Translated: CASRLGTGVRGYTF.

The chain carries TRBV12-3 or TRBV12-4 and TRBJ1-3; D not resolved. The V and J ends lost 3 bases and 8 bases respectively, with 11 bases between them. The CDR3 consists of 13 residues. CDR3 DNA: TGTGCCAGCAGTTTGGCCGGGTTGGACACCATATATTTT. It encodes CASSLAGLDTIYF.

Remarks on this clonotype: Germline and junction disagree at one end, which may indicate a read error. The chain combines TRBV4-1 with TRBJ2-7; 7 bases align to TRBD1. The CDR3 length is 15 residues. Per the germline V gene, CDR1 is MGHRA and CDR2 is YSYEKL. The CDR3 sequence is CTSSQAGTVSYEQYF. The CDR3 coding sequence is TGCACCAGCAGCCAAGCCGGGACAGTCTCCTACGAGCAGTACTTC.

This clonotype occurred once. This chain links TRBV21-1 with TRBJ2-1; the table assigns TRBD1, which was not confirmed against the DNA. TRBV21-1 is reported as a pseudogene. CDR3 length: 16 amino acids. Written as DNA, the CDR3 is TGTGCCAGCAGCAAGCCAAAGGGGGCTGATGGAAATGAGCAGTTCTTC. Protein sequence: CASSKPKGADGNEQFF.

The rearrangement joins TRBV20-1 to TRBJ2-7; D not resolved. Per the germline V gene, CDR1 is DFQATT and CDR2 is SNEGSKA (reference sequence). The CDR3 extends over 13 amino acids. V was clipped by 1 base and J by 6 bases, with 13 bases between them. For the CDR3, the DNA is TGCAGTGCTAGAGTGGGCTACCCCTCCGAGCAGTACTTC. Protein product: CSARVGYPSEQYF.

The V call is TRBV27, the J call TRBJ2-2; 7 nucleotides match TRBD2. This CDR3 has 13 residues. The V gene end was trimmed by 8 bases and the J gene end by 12 bases; junction bases not matched to a gene: 12. Germline V gene data show CDR1 as MNHEY and CDR2 as SMNVEV (reference sequence). In DNA, the CDR3 is TGTGCCAGCGGTCGACCTGAGCGGGGCCAGCTGTTTTTT. Residues: CASGRPERGQLFF.

V and J are TRBV21-1 and TRBJ2-3; the table's D call, TRBD2, was not checked against the DNA. TRBV21-1 is termed a pseudogene. The CDR3 runs 18 residues. This CDR3 is CASSKAASGGISTDTQYF. Written as DNA, the CDR3 is TGTGCCAGCAGCAAGGCGGCTAGCGGGGGCATTAGCACAGATACGCAGTATTTT.

The chain carries TRBV3-1 and TRBJ1-3, with a tentative D call TRBD1 (5 bases). There are 15 residues in the CDR3. V was cut by 1 base and J by 3 bases, with 10 bases left in between. CDR1 is LGHDT, CDR2 YNNKEL, per germline (reference sequence). Written as DNA, the CDR3 is TGTGCCAGCAGCCAAGGGATGGACATTGGAAACACCATATATTTT. It is translated as CASSQGMDIGNTIYF. Looking up the rest from reference TRBV3-1 and TRBJ1-3 gives the full variable domain: DTAVSQTPKYLVTQMGNDKSIKCEQNLGHDTMYWYKQDSKKFLKIMFSYNNKELIINETVPNRFSPKSPDKAHLNLHINSLELGDSAVYFCASSQGMDIGNTIYFGEGSWLTVV.

The chain links TRBV20-1 to TRBJ1-2; the D gene is possibly TRBD1 (6 bases). Germline CDR1 DFQATT, CDR2 SNEGSKA (reference sequence). The germline V and J ends were trimmed by 5 bases and 8 bases, with 12 bases remaining between them. CDR3 length equals 11 residues. The CDR3 spells CSAQQGRGYTF. As DNA, the CDR3 is TGCAGTGCTCAACAGGGTCGAGGCTACACCTTC.

This chain joins TRBV7-9 and TRBJ1-4; TRBD1 is a possible D gene (5 bases). CDR3 size: 18 residues. Trimming pared 2 bases from V and 0 bases from J, leaving 16 bases between. Germline CDR1 reads SEHNR; CDR2 reads FQNEAQ (reference sequence). The CDR3 sequence is CASSLSRQRGATNEKLFF. CDR3 DNA: TGTGCCAGCAGCTTATCTCGACAGAGAGGTGCAACTAATGAAAAACTGTTTTTT.

V gene TRBV7-2 combines with J gene TRBJ1-5; D gene unclear. The CDR3 is 15 residues long. CDR1 SGHTA and CDR2 FQGNSA come from the germline V gene. Trimming removed 5 bases at V and 0 bases at J, with 11 bases between. CDR3 region: CASSPVDYSNQPQHF. CDR3 sequence (DNA): TGTGCCAGCAGCCCCGTGGACTATAGCAATCAGCCCCAGCATTTT.

The J gene is TRBJ2-5, the V gene TRBV9, with 8 bases lining up with TRBD2. The DNA end is more similar to TRBJ2-7, so the J call may be wrong. Germline assignment: CDR1 SGDLS and CDR2 YYNGEE. The CDR3 has 14 amino acids. CDR3 residues: CASSSSREGYEQYF. The CDR3 DNA is TGTGCCAGCAGCTCCTCCCGGGAGGGTTACGAGCAGTACTTC.

The CDR3: CASRLDRGYYGYTF. CDR3 DNA: TGTGCCAGCAGGCTGGACAGGGGATACTATGGCTACACCTTC. The chain recombines TRBV28 with TRBJ1-2; 9 bases are shared with TRBD1. V was clipped by 6 bases and J by 3 bases; unmatched bases: 5. The germline V gene has CDR1 MDHEN and CDR2 SYDVKM. The CDR3 has 14 residues.

This clonotype was observed a handful of times. The chain uses TRBV6-6 and TRBJ2-7; D ambiguous. Germline V gives CDR1 MNHNY, CDR2 SVGAGI (reference sequence). V was pared by 4 bases and J by 5 bases, with 12 bases between. There are 13 residues in the CDR3. The CDR3 nucleotides read TGTGCCAGCAGTTTCAGGAAGGCCCACGAGCAGTACTTC. It is translated as CASSFRKAHEQYF.

This sequence joins TRBV3-1 and TRBJ2-3, with D possibly being TRBD2 (5 bases). There are 14 residues in the CDR3. The V end lost 4 bases, the J end lost 5 bases, and 13 bases lay between the germline ends. Germline CDR1 reads LGHDT; CDR2 reads YNNKEL (reference sequence). The CDR3 DNA reads TGTGCCAGCAGCCGCCACCCCCGGGGAGATACGCAGTATTTT. Translated: CASSRHPRGDTQYF.

This clonotype was observed a few times. The V gene is TRBV27, the J gene TRBJ2-5, with D possibly matching TRBD1 (6 bases). V lost 5 bases and J 5 bases, leaving 18 bases between the germline ends. This CDR3 is built from 15 residues. Per the germline V gene, CDR1 is MNHEY and CDR2 is SMNVEV (reference sequence). The CDR3 reads CASSGNNRVWETQYF. The CDR3 region has the DNA TGTGCCAGCAGTGGAAATAACAGGGTGTGGGAGACCCAGTACTTC.